The entry below describes one TCR beta chain. Original processing notes: Quantification of nucleated cells was approximated via reference gene primer amplification. The data were produced by immunoSEQ multiplex PCR, yet TCRdb's version contains in-frame clones alone and is incomplete. Clone size and the V and J calls come from that table; the DNA yielded D and trimming. This table has approximately 130,000 clones, approximately 84% appearing once. V was clipped by 5 bases and J by 7 bases; unmatched bases: 13. Per germline, CDR1 MNHEY and CDR2 SVGAGI. The CDR3 sequence is 15 residues long. The sample originates from a study of blood T cell repertoires in COVID-19.

Sequencing input: peripheral blood. The chain recombines TRBV6-5 with TRBJ1-2, with 7 bases that match TRBD1. This sequence originates from a human donor in a cohort sampled during active COVID-19. The CDR3 loop reads CASSLEGTASFGYTF. In nucleotides, the CDR3 is TGTGCCAGCAGTCTCGAAGGGACAGCCTCATTTGGCTACACCTTC.